The clone carrying this T cell receptor (beta chain) has a handful of counts. The whole isolated RNA underwent reverse transcription, so sequencing captured expressed TCRB transcripts. Sequenced by immunoSEQ multiplex PCR; TCRdb stores in-frame clones only, minus some. The table includes fewer than 350,000 clones, about 18% detected once. These data are taken from a study of beta chain features in type 1 diabetes. This CDR3 spans 15 amino acids. V shed 3 bases, J shed 5 bases, and the junction held 7 bases outside the gene matches. Germline assignment: CDR1 SGHDT and CDR2 YYEEEE. The rearrangement uses TRBV5-6 and TRBJ2-3; 9 bases are shared with TRBD1. The sequence derives from a woman between 18 and 29 years old in good health. The sample taken for sequencing was naive CD4+ T cells from blood. The CDR3 is CASSSGTGSLDTQYF. As DNA, the CDR3 is TGTGCCAGCAGCTCCGGGACAGGGAGTTTAGATACGCAGTATTTT.